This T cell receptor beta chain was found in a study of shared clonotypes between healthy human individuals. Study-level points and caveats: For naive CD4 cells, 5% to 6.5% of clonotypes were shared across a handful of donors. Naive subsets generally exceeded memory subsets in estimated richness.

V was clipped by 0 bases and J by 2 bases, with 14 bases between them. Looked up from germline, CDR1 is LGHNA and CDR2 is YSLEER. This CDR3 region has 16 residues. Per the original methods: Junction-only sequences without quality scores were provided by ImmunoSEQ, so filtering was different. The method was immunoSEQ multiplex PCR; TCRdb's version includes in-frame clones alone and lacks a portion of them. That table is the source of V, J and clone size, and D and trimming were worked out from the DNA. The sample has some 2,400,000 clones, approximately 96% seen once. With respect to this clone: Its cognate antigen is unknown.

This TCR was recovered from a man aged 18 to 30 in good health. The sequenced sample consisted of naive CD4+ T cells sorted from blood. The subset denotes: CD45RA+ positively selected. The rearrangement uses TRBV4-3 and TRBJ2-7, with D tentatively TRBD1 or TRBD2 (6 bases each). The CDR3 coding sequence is TGCGCCAGCAGCCAAGATCTTAGGGGGACTCCCTACGAGCAGTACTTC. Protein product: CASSQDLRGTPYEQYF.